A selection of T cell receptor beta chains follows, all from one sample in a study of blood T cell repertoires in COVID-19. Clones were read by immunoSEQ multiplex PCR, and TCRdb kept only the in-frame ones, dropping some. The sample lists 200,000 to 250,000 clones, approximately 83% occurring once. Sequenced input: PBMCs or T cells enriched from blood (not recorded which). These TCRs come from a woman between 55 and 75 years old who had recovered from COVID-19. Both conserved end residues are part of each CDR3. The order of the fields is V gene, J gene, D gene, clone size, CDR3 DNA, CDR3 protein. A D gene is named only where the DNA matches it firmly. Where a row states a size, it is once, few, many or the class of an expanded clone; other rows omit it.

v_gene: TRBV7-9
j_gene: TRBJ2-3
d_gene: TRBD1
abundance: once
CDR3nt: TGTGCCAGCAGCTTGGACAGGGGAACAGATACGCAGTATTTT
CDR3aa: CASSLDRGTDTQYF

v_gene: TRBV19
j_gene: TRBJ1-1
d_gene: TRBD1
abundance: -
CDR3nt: TGTGCCAGTAGTTTCCCGGGACAGGGAATTGAGAACACTGAAGCTTTCTTT
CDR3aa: CASSFPGQGIENTEAFF

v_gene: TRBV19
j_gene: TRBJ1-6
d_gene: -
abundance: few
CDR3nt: TGTGCCAGCCAGAGCAAACAGGATTCACCCCTCCACTTT
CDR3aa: CASQSKQDSPLHF

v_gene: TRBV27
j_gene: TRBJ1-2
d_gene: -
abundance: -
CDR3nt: TGTGCCAGCAGTTTATATCCATCGTCCACGGAGACCCTGGCGCATGGCTACACCTTC
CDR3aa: CASSLYPSSTETLAHGYTF

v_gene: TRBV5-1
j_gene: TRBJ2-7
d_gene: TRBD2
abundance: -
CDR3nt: TGCGCCAGCAGCTTGGAACTAGCGGGAGCGGGGGACCTATCGGACTTC
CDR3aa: CASSLELAGAGDLSDF

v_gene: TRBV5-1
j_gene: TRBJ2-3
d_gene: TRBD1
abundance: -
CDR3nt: TGCGCCAGCAGCTTGGCCGGCGGGACAGGGCTCACAGATACGCAGTATTTT
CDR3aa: CASSLAGGTGLTDTQYF

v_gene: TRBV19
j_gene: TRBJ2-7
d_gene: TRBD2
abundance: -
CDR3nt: TGTGCCAGTAGTCGAGCCACGAATGCGGGACTAGGGGCCTACGAGCAGTACTTC
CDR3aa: CASSRATNAGLGAYEQYF

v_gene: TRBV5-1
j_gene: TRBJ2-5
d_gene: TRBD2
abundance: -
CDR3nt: TGCGCCAGCAGCTTGGCGGAGGGGCGGGGGCAAGAGACCCAGTACTTC
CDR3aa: CASSLAEGRGQETQYF

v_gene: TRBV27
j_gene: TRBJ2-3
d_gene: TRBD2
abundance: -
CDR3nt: TGTGCCAGCAGACTAGCGGGGTCAGATACGCAGTATTTT
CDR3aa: CASRLAGSDTQYF

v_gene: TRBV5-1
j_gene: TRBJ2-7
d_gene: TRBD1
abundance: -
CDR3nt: TGCGCCAGCAGCTTGGACATGGGGGACAGCAAGTACGAGCAGTACTTC
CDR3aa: CASSLDMGDSKYEQYF

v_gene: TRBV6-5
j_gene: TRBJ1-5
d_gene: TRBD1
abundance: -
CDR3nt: TGTGCCAGCAGCGCAGGACAGGGGAAGCCCCAGCATTTT
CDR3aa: CASSAGQGKPQHF

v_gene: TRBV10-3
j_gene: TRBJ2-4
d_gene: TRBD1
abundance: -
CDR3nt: TGTGCCATCAGTGGGACCGGGACAGGGACCTCAAGGGACTTC
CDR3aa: CAISGTGTGTSRDF

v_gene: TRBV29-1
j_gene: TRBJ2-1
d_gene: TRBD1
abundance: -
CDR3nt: TGCAGCGCCGGGACAGGGTTGAATGAGCAGTTCTTC
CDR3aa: CSAGTGLNEQFF

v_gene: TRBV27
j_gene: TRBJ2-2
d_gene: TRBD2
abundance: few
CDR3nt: TGTGCCAGCAGAACGACTAGCGGGGGCGTAAACACCGGGGAGCTGTTTTTT
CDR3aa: CASRTTSGGVNTGELFF

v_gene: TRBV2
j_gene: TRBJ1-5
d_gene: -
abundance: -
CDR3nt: TGTGCCAGCAGTGAAGCGCGCGGGGCAGGGCAGCCCCAGCATTTT
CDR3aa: CASSEARGAGQPQHF

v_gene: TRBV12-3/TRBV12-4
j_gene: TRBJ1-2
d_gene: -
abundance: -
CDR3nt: TGTGCCAGCAGGAAACAAGGAGAGGATGGCTACACCTTC
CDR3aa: CASRKQGEDGYTF

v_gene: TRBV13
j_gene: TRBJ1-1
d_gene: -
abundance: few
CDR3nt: TGTGCCAGCAGCTTAGTAGCGGGGGGTGCTGAAGCTTTCTTT
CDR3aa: CASSLVAGGAEAFF